The text below deals with one TCR beta chain. No antigen is known for it. Germline CDR1 reads SGHTA; CDR2 reads FQGNSA. V was shortened by 3 bases and J by 6 bases, with 11 bases between the two germline ends. The CDR3 consists of 13 residues. These data are taken from a study of cytomegalovirus exposure and HLA in healthy donors. Findings and caveats of the study: Based on reports, TCR beta sequences accurately predicted HLA-A and HLA-B alleles for most subjects. The majority of TCR sequences were rare, yet some public TCRs appeared in many donors.

The primer mix had 60 Vbeta and 13 Jbeta primers. The assay was immunoSEQ multiplex PCR, and TCRdb's table has in-frame clones only and misses some. The data contain some 150,000 clones, about 80% of them singletons. This clonotype was sampled from a male donor in good health and CMV-seronegative. Sequencing used PBMCs. The chain has TRBV7-2 and TRBJ1-2; possibly TRBD1 for D (6 bases). CDR3 in DNA: TGTGCCAGCAGCTTCGATCAGGGGAATGGCTACACCTTC. This sequence encodes CASSFDQGNGYTF.